A selection of T cell receptor beta chains follows, all from one sample in a study of shared clonotypes between healthy human individuals. Measured with immunoSEQ multiplex PCR; TCRdb has only the in-frame clones, and not every one. The sample shows 2 million to 2.5 million clones, approximately 96% of them seen only once. The sample comprised naive CD4+ T cells sorted from blood. The receptors derive from a man younger than 30 in good health. Each CDR3 is given with its conserved first and last residue. D genes are given only for firm matches. Size tells how often a clone was seen (once, few, many) or the class of an expanded clone, and some rows leave it out.

>TRBV5-8|-|-|TRBJ1-5
TGTGCCAGCAGCCTCGGACAGATGTCCAATCAGCCCCAGCATTTT
CASSLGQMSNQPQHF
>TRBV5-1|-|-|TRBJ1-4
TGCGCCAGCAGCATGGCCAGTTCTAATGAAAAACTGTTTTTT
CASSMASSNEKLFF
>TRBV6-5|-|TRBD1|TRBJ1-6
TGTGCCAGCAGTTACTCTTGGGACAGATATTCACCCCTCCACTTT
CASSYSWDRYSPLHF
>TRBV6-1|-|-|TRBJ1-6
TGTGCCAGCAGTGGAGGTCGGGTCACCTATAATTCACCCCTCCACTTT
CASSGGRVTYNSPLHF
>TRBV2|-|TRBD1|TRBJ2-5
TGTGCCAGCAGTCCGAGGACAGGGGGGGAGACCCAGTACTTC
CASSPRTGGETQYF
>TRBV19|-|-|TRBJ1-2
TGTGCCAGTAGTCTGCAGGGTATCGGCTACACCTTC
CASSLQGIGYTF
>TRBV6-5|-|TRBD1|TRBJ1-3
TGTGCCAGCAGTACCGGGACAGGTGGAAACACCATATATTTT
CASSTGTGGNTIYF
>TRBV11-2|-|TRBD2|TRBJ2-7
TGTGCCAGCAGTTCTCGACTAGCAGACTACGAGCAGTACTTC
CASSSRLADYEQYF
>TRBV15|-|-|TRBJ2-3
TGTGCCACCAGCAGAGGGGGACTGGGGGGCACAGATACGCAGTATTTT
CATSRGGLGGTDTQYF
>TRBV27|-|TRBD1|TRBJ1-6
TGTGCCAGCAGTTTAAACCGAGGGACAGACGATAATTCACCCCTCCACTTT
CASSLNRGTDDNSPLHF
>TRBV10-3|-|TRBD2|TRBJ2-7
TGTGCCATCAGTGAATCTTCTAGCGGGAGCTACGAGCAGTACTTC
CAISESSSGSYEQYF
>TRBV9|-|-|TRBJ1-1
TGTGCCGGAGACAGGTCCAATGAAGCTTTCTTT
CAGDRSNEAFF
>TRBV19|-|-|TRBJ1-6
TGTGCCAGTAGAAATCCGGCAGACCTCTCCTATAATTCACCCCTCCACTTT
CASRNPADLSYNSPLHF
>TRBV30|-|-|TRBJ1-1
TGTGCCTGGAGCGGAGGCAGGGGAAACACTGAAGCTTTCTTT
CAWSGGRGNTEAFF
>TRBV11-2|-|-|TRBJ1-4
TGTGCCAGCAGCTTAAGGGGGGCGGGTAATGAAAAACTGTTTTTT
CASSLRGAGNEKLFF
>TRBV27|once|TRBD1|TRBJ2-1
TGTGCCAGCAGCCGGACAGGGGTGGGGTATGAGCAGTTCTTC
CASSRTGVGYEQFF
>TRBV2|-|-|TRBJ2-3
TGTGCCAGCATCCCGGTGAGCTTGGGAGATACGCAGTATTTT
CASIPVSLGDTQYF
>TRBV6-1|-|-|TRBJ2-1
TGTGCCAGCAGTGAAGCAAGGGGGAATGAGCAGTTCTTC
CASSEARGNEQFF
>TRBV19|once|-|TRBJ2-5
TGTGCCAGTAGTATAGGGTCAGGACAAGAGACCCAGTACTTC
CASSIGSGQETQYF
>TRBV5-1|-|-|TRBJ2-5
TGCGCCAGCAGCTTATCGGGCACAGCCCAGTACTTC
CASSLSGTAQYF
>TRBV4-1|-|-|TRBJ1-3
TGCGCCAGCAGCCAAGGTGCGGGAAAGACTGGAAACACCATATATTTT
CASSQGAGKTGNTIYF
>TRBV2|-|-|TRBJ2-1
TGTGCCAGCAGACCTGACTGGGATGAGCAGTTCTTC
CASRPDWDEQFF
>TRBV11-2|-|-|TRBJ2-3
TGTGCCAGCAGTTCACTTCTGGGCAGCACAGATACGCAGTATTTT
CASSSLLGSTDTQYF
>TRBV2|-|-|TRBJ1-5
TGTGCCAGCAGTGAAGCCCCCCCATCGGCTCAGCCCCAGCATTTT
CASSEAPPSAQPQHF
>TRBV11-2|-|TRBD1|TRBJ1-4
TGTGCCAGCAGCCTAGGGACAGGGGGCGAACTGTTTTTT
CASSLGTGGELFF
>TRBV5-1|-|TRBD1|TRBJ1-4
TGCGCCAGCAGCCCAGGACAGGGTGGTGAAAAACTGTTTTTT
CASSPGQGGEKLFF
>TRBV19|-|TRBD1|TRBJ1-1
TGTGCCAGTAGGGGACAGGGCGGAGGTGAAGCTTTCTTT
CASRGQGGGEAFF
>TRBV6-1|-|-|TRBJ1-2
TGTGCCAGCAGTCGAGGGACGCCAGTTAACTATGGCTACACCTTC
CASSRGTPVNYGYTF
>TRBV30|-|TRBD2|TRBJ2-1
TGTGCCTGGAGTGGTCAGCGGGGGGTCAATGAGCAGTTCTTC
CAWSGQRGVNEQFF
>TRBV9|-|-|TRBJ1-2
TGTGCCAGCAGCGTCCCACCGGGGCAGACCAACTATGGCTACACCTTC
CASSVPPGQTNYGYTF
>TRBV2|-|-|TRBJ1-2
TGTGCCAGCAGTGAATTCGACTATGGCTACACCTTC
CASSEFDYGYTF
>TRBV30|-|-|TRBJ1-1
TGTGCCTGTCAAGGGTGGACTGAAGCTTTCTTT
CACQGWTEAFF
>TRBV7-8|-|-|TRBJ2-4
TGTGCCAGCAGCCCGGACAGACTCTTAGCCAAAAACATTCAGTACTTC
CASSPDRLLAKNIQYF
>TRBV12-1|-|-|TRBJ2-7
TGCCTTAAGCGGGAGGACCACGAGCAGTACTTC
CLKREDHEQYF
>TRBV2|once|-|TRBJ1-6
TGTGCCAGCACGGGGGACGGGGATTCACCCCTCCACTTT
CASTGDGDSPLHF
>TRBV5-6|-|TRBD1|TRBJ2-2
TGTGCCAGCAGCTTCGAGGGGGCCCGGAACACCGGGGAGCTGTTTTTT
CASSFEGARNTGELFF
>TRBV18|-|-|TRBJ2-7
TGTGCCAGCTCACCGCCCGGATTATACGAGCAGTACTTC
CASSPPGLYEQYF
>TRBV7-2|-|-|TRBJ2-1
TGTGCCAGCAGCCCCATGGTTAGCCAGATAAATGAGCAGTTCTTC
CASSPMVSQINEQFF
>TRBV9|-|-|TRBJ2-7
TGTGCCAGCAGCCCGGGGCTAGTCACCTACGAGCAGTACTTC
CASSPGLVTYEQYF
>TRBV9|-|TRBD1|TRBJ1-2
TGTGCCAGCAGCGTAGGGACAGGCTATGGCTACACCTTC
CASSVGTGYGYTF
>TRBV19|-|-|TRBJ1-2
TGTGCCAGTAATTACCCCCGGTTGGACTATGGCTACACCTTC
CASNYPRLDYGYTF
>TRBV27|-|-|TRBJ2-7
TGTGCCAGCAGTTTTTTAAATGGGGGGAGCTACGAGCAGTACTTC
CASSFLNGGSYEQYF
>TRBV25-1|-|TRBD1|TRBJ1-5
TGTGCCAGCAACACAGGGGTGGGCAATCAGCCCCAGCATTTT
CASNTGVGNQPQHF
>TRBV11-3|-|TRBD2|TRBJ2-5
TGTGCCAGCAGCCCGCGGGGGGAAGAGACCCAGTACTTC
CASSPRGEETQYF
>TRBV28|-|TRBD1|TRBJ2-7
TGTGCCAGCAGTCTCCCGACAGGGGCGAACTCCTACGAGCAGTACTTC
CASSLPTGANSYEQYF
>TRBV29-1|-|TRBD2|TRBJ2-3
TGCAGCACCCGCAGTCCGGGACTAGCGAGCACAGATACGCAGTATTTT
CSTRSPGLASTDTQYF
>TRBV29-1|-|-|TRBJ2-1
TGCAGCGTTGAAGGCGGGGATTCCTACAATGAGCAGTTCTTC
CSVEGGDSYNEQFF
>TRBV7-9|-|-|TRBJ2-1
TGTGCCAGCAGCTTAGGGGGCGGCCTAATCTACAATGAGCAGTTCTTC
CASSLGGGLIYNEQFF
>TRBV10-3|-|-|TRBJ2-3
TGTGCCATCTCCGGAGGTGGCTACAGCACAGATACGCAGTATTTT
CAISGGGYSTDTQYF
>TRBV19|few|TRBD2|TRBJ2-7
TGTGCCAGTGGACCGGGACTAGCGGGGCTTAACTCCTACGAGCAGTACTTC
CASGPGLAGLNSYEQYF
>TRBV7-9|-|-|TRBJ1-1
TGTGCCAGCAGCGCGCTATTCGGGGGGCGCCGCACTGAAGCTTTCTTT
CASSALFGGRRTEAFF
>TRBV5-1|-|TRBD1|TRBJ2-3
TGCGCCAGCAGCGGCAAGACAGGGGCTAGCACAGATACGCAGTATTTT
CASSGKTGASTDTQYF